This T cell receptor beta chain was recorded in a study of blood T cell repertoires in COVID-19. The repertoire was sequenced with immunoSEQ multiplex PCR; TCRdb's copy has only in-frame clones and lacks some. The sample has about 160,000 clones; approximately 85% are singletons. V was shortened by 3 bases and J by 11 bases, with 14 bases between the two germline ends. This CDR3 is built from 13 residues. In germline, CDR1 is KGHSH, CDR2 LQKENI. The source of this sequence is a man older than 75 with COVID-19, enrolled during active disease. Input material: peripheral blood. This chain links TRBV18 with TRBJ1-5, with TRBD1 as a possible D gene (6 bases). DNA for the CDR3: TGTGCCAGCTCACCCCAAGGGGGTTTAGCCCAGCATTTT. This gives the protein CASSPQGGLAQHF.